This T cell receptor (beta chain) was identified in a study of blood T cells in healthy people across ages. Together with a sample-barcoded 5' primer, a J-beta primer mix was included in a second PCR lasting about 6 to 11 cycles. TCRdb reprocessed the 5' RACE reads with MiXCR, giving one entry per CDR3 protein. The data show just under 750,000 distinct CDR3 sequences, 22% seen once. This clonotype was counted ten times or more. V dropped 3 bases and J dropped 5; count of bases not matched to a gene: 3. The germline gives CDR1 SGHTA, CDR2 FQGTGA. The length of the CDR3 is 13 residues. This chain links TRBV7-3 with TRBJ2-5; 7 nucleotides line up with TRBD1. This receptor was taken from a man between 65 and 85 years old in good health. Sequencing was carried out using blood. CDR3 coding DNA: TGTGCCAGCAGCTTGACAGGGCCCGAGACCCAGTACTTC. Its translation: CASSLTGPETQYF.